These T cell receptor beta chains were read from a single sample in a study of response to subunit inactivated influenza vaccine. TCRdb used MiXCR to reprocess the RT-PCR reads, holding one entry per CDR3 protein. The top ten clones hold roughly 12% of a sample with about 160,000 distinct CDR3 sequences, approximately 11% of them seen once. Sequenced material: non-naive T cells sorted from PBMCs, taken about 40 days after vaccination. Receptor source: a man in his fifties or sixties who received an inactivated influenza vaccine. The CDR3 runs from the conserved cysteine through the conserved F or W. The D gene is left open where the match is weak. Clone sizes are given selectively: once, few, many, or a class where the clone is expanded.

TRBV10-3,-,TRBJ2-2,-,CAISVRQDTGELFF,TGTGCCATCAGTGTGAGACAGGATACCGGGGAGCTGTTTTTT
TRBV6-6,-,TRBJ2-3,few,CASILPGTDTQYF,TGTGCCAGCATCCTCCCTGGGACAGATACGCAGTATTTT
TRBV6-9,-,TRBJ2-3,many,CAPDTQYF,TGTGCCCCAGATACGCAGTATTTT
TRBV14,TRBD2,TRBJ2-2,-,CASSPLGGAGELFF,TGTGCCAGCAGCCCCCTCGGGGGGGCCGGGGAGCTGTTTTTT
TRBV5-5,-,TRBJ2-1,many,CASSLEGGRYNEQFF,TGTGCCAGCAGCCTAGAGGGGGGTCGATACAATGAGCAGTTCTTC
TRBV6-1,TRBD2,TRBJ2-3,-,CASRPLAGRASYTDTQYF,TGTGCCAGCAGGCCCCTAGCGGGCCGGGCCTCTTACACAGATACGCAGTATTTT
TRBV7-8,-,TRBJ2-1,few,CASSLDPGAYEQFF,TGTGCCAGCAGCTTAGATCCGGGGGCTTATGAGCAGTTCTTC
TRBV5-1,-,TRBJ2-1,-,CASRPGYYNEQLF,TGCGCCAGCAGGCCGGGGTACTACAATGAGCAGCTCTTC
TRBV9,TRBD2,TRBJ2-2,-,CASSVGGAGTGELFF,TGTGCCAGCAGCGTCGGGGGGGCCGGCACCGGGGAGCTGTTTTTT
TRBV28,-,TRBJ2-2,-,CASGGPNTGELFF,TGTGCCAGCGGGGGTCCGAACACCGGGGAGCTGTTTTTT
TRBV6-1,-,TRBJ2-2,many,CASSRTGRTNTGELFF,TGTGCCAGCAGTCGAACAGGGCGTACGAACACCGGGGAGCTGTTTTTT
TRBV6-2/TRBV6-3,-,TRBJ2-2,few,CASSYAVPGELFF,TGTGCCAGCAGTTACGCGGTCCCCGGGGAGCTGTTTTTT
TRBV7-2,-,TRBJ1-5,-,CASSSQGGFNQPQHF,TGTGCCAGCAGCTCCCAAGGGGGGTTCAATCAGCCCCAGCATTTT
TRBV18,-,TRBJ2-2,-,CASSRGHLNTGELFF,TGTGCCAGCTCACGGGGACACCTGAACACCGGGGAGCTGTTTTTT
TRBV5-1,-,TRBJ2-3,few,CASSLDGSTDTQYF,TGCGCCAGCAGCTTGGACGGTAGCACAGATACGCAGTATTTT
TRBV18,-,TRBJ1-3,many,CASSPPGGAPTGNTIYF,TGTGCCAGCTCACCACCTGGGGGGGCGCCGACTGGAAACACCATATATTTT
TRBV11-2,-,TRBJ2-7,-,CASSSVEQGYEQYF,TGTGCCAGCAGCTCCGTCGAACAGGGCTACGAGCAGTACTTC
TRBV20-1,-,TRBJ2-5,-,CSARVSTGFKETQYF,TGCAGTGCTAGAGTTAGTACAGGTTTTAAAGAGACCCAGTACTTC
TRBV2,TRBD2,TRBJ2-1,once,CAISFWGTQPRLAYNEQFF,TGTGCCATCAGTTTTTGGGGCACCCAACCGCGACTAGCATACAATGAGCAGTTCTTC
TRBV18,-,TRBJ2-3,-,CASSPPRFGYTDTQYF,TGTGCCAGCTCACCACCGAGGTTTGGCTACACAGATACGCAGTATTTT
TRBV14,TRBD1,TRBJ2-1,few,CASSQIDRGREEQFF,TGTGCCAGCAGCCAAATAGACAGGGGCAGGGAGGAGCAGTTCTTC
TRBV2,TRBD1,TRBJ2-7,many,CASSEGQTKTYEQYF,TGTGCCAGCAGTGAGGGACAGACTAAGACCTACGAGCAGTACTTC
TRBV3-1,TRBD2,TRBJ2-7,many,CASSQAGLAGQQYF,TGTGCCAGCAGCCAAGCCGGACTAGCGGGACAGCAGTACTTC
TRBV4-3,-,TRBJ2-7,-,CASSPSYIGYEQYF,TGCGCCAGCAGCCCTAGCTACATCGGGTACGAGCAGTACTTC
TRBV5-6,TRBD1,TRBJ1-6,-,CASSFGQGRNSPLHF,TGTGCCAGCAGCTTCGGACAGGGGCGAAATTCACCCCTCCACTTT
TRBV4-3,-,TRBJ2-2,-,CASTPVGNTGELFF,TGCGCCAGCACCCCCGTTGGAAACACCGGGGAGCTGTTTTTT
TRBV11-2,-,TRBJ1-2,-,CASSLGLRRWTHTANYGYTF,TGTGCCAGCAGCTTAGGCCTCCGTCGATGGACACACACAGCTAACTATGGCTACACCTTC
TRBV5-1,-,TRBJ2-1,few,CASSLAPAGEQFF,TGCGCCAGCAGCTTGGCCCCAGCAGGCGAGCAGTTCTTC
TRBV6-1,-,TRBJ1-2,-,CATQRTDSNYGYTF,TGTGCCACCCAGCGAACAGATTCAAACTATGGCTACACCTTC
TRBV7-2,-,TRBJ1-3,few,CASSLVVSGGRGNTIYF,TGTGCCAGCAGCTTGGTAGTGAGCGGCGGTCGGGGAAACACCATATATTTT
TRBV15,-,TRBJ2-2,-,CATSRDVAGIGELFF,TGTGCCACCAGCAGAGATGTGGCAGGGATCGGGGAGCTGTTTTTT
TRBV6-2/TRBV6-3,-,TRBJ1-2,-,CASSYSPVLGYTF,TGTGCCAGCAGTTACTCGCCTGTGTTGGGCTACACCTTC
TRBV6-2/TRBV6-3,TRBD1,TRBJ1-4,-,CASSDRTGEEKLFF,TGTGCCAGCAGTGACCGGACAGGGGAAGAAAAACTGTTTTTT
TRBV5-6,-,TRBJ1-6,-,CASSLGTAYNSPLHF,TGTGCCAGCAGCTTGGGGACGGCTTATAATTCACCCCTCCACTTT
TRBV5-4,-,TRBJ1-2,-,CASSLDPTGTNYGYTF,TGTGCCAGCAGCTTGGATCCGACAGGAACTAACTATGGCTACACCTTC
TRBV27,-,TRBJ1-2,-,CASSLNRFYGYTF,TGTGCCAGCAGTTTGAATCGTTTTTATGGCTACACCTTC
TRBV30,-,TRBJ2-2,few,CAWSVLGSGGTGELFF,TGTGCCTGGAGTGTACTGGGTAGCGGAGGCACCGGGGAGCTGTTTTTT
TRBV7-7,-,TRBJ1-5,few,CASSTGRDQPQHF,TGTGCCAGCAGCACTGGCCGCGATCAGCCCCAGCATTTT
TRBV5-5,TRBD1,TRBJ1-6,many,CASSLAQGRNSPLHF,TGTGCCAGCAGCTTGGCACAGGGGCGGAATTCACCCCTCCACTTT
TRBV20-1,-,TRBJ2-1,-,CSAYGPGSNEQFF,TGCAGTGCTTACGGCCCGGGGAGTAATGAGCAGTTCTTC